Listed below are T cell receptor beta chains from one sample, sequenced in a study of vaccination and CD4 T cells after COVID-19. TCRdb reprocessed the PCR reads with MiXCR, giving one entry per CDR3 protein. The sample lists 7,700 or so distinct CDR3 sequences, 20% to 25% seen once, with approximately 21% in the top ten. Antigens for these TCRs are unknown. Here the sequenced sample was CD4+ T cells from blood, cultured in vitro, taken after SARS-CoV-2 vaccination. All receptors derive from a human donor who had recovered from COVID-19. The CDR3 runs from the conserved cysteine through the conserved F or W. D genes are given only for firm matches. Clone size is shown for a subset of rows, as once, few, many or a class of expanded clone.

V	D	J	size	CDR3	DNA
TRBV27	NA	TRBJ2-3	NA	CASSLKGSGADTQYF	TGTGCCAGCAGTTTAAAAGGGTCGGGGGCAGATACGCAGTATTTT
TRBV19	TRBD2	TRBJ2-1	NA	CASSIASGSSYNEQFF	TGTGCCAGTAGTATAGCTAGCGGGAGCTCCTACAATGAGCAGTTCTTC
TRBV6-1	TRBD1	TRBJ1-2	medium-sized	CASSGQGGNGYTF	TGTGCCAGCAGTGGACAGGGGGGCAATGGCTACACCTTC
TRBV20-1	NA	TRBJ2-3	NA	CSAKKVPNTDTQYF	TGCAGTGCTAAGAAAGTCCCGAACACAGATACGCAGTATTTT
TRBV6-1	TRBD1	TRBJ2-5	medium-sized	CASSGRQGAGTQYF	TGTGCCAGCAGTGGTAGACAGGGTGCGGGTACCCAGTACTTC
TRBV2	NA	TRBJ1-1	NA	CASSVRTNTEAFF	TGTGCCAGCAGTGTACGGACGAACACTGAAGCTTTCTTT
TRBV28	NA	TRBJ2-7	NA	CASLSLSSYEQYF	TGTGCCAGCCTATCCCTTAGCTCCTACGAGCAGTACTTC
TRBV4-1	TRBD2	TRBJ2-3	NA	CASSQPPLAGGYGSSTDTQYF	TGCGCCAGCAGCCAACCCCCGTTAGCGGGGGGGTATGGGTCTAGCACAGATACGCAGTATTTT
TRBV10-1	TRBD1	TRBJ2-5	medium-sized	CASSESGTGETQYF	TGCGCCAGCAGTGAGTCAGGGACAGGAGAGACCCAGTACTTC
TRBV18	NA	TRBJ2-7	NA	CASSPRGDEQYF	TGTGCCAGCTCACCCCGGGGCGACGAGCAGTACTTC
TRBV24-1	TRBD1	TRBJ1-5	NA	CATSDPGQSNQPQHF	TGTGCCACCAGTGACCCGGGACAGAGCAATCAGCCCCAGCATTTT
TRBV7-2	TRBD2	TRBJ2-5	medium-sized	CASSVFGLAETQYF	TGTGCCAGCAGCGTCTTCGGACTAGCAGAGACCCAGTACTTC